The clone carrying this T cell receptor (beta chain) was observed a few times. Its matching antigen is unknown. The data stem from a study of beta chain features in type 1 diabetes. Regarding the study as a whole: Across patients, naive, central memory and Treg TCRB repertoires exhibited apparently greater similarity than was observed across healthy donors. Moderate but significant shortening of TCRB CDR3s was recorded in all four CD4+ subsets from Type 1 diabetes patients.

All of the sorted populations showed purity greater than 98%. Reverse transcribing all isolated RNA meant expressed TCRB transcripts were sequenced. About 4 million reads per sample were averaged for naive, central memory and regulatory samples. Profiling relied on immunoSEQ multiplex PCR, and the TCRdb table lists in-frame clones only, not all of them. The sample has 400,000 to 450,000 clones, approximately 15% seen once. The trim removed 3 bases at V and 8 bases at J, leaving 9 bases unmatched. The germline V gene encodes CDR1 GTSNPN and CDR2 SVGIG (reference sequence). This CDR3 has 16 amino acids.

The chain carries TRBV30 and TRBJ2-2; 13 positions match TRBD2. The TCR sequence derives from a man younger than 45 in good health. Sequencing input: naive CD4+ T cells from blood. The chain's CDR3 is CAWSDVGLAGVGELFF. The CDR3 region has the DNA TGTGCCTGGAGCGATGTAGGACTAGCGGGAGTAGGGGAGCTGTTTTTT.